The 12 T cell receptor beta chains listed next were all sequenced from one sample in a study of OX40 agonist ivuxolimab in advanced cancers. Produced via immunoSEQ multiplex PCR; TCRdb's table is partial and in-frame only. The sample consists of tens of thousands of clones, 82% of them appearing once. Here the sequenced sample was CD4+ or CD8+ T cells sorted from blood, taken in a trial of the OX40 agonist ivuxolimab. These receptors all come from an adult with an advanced solid tumor such as melanoma, head and neck, liver or kidney cancer.

V usage is TRBV6-5 and J usage is TRBJ2-2; unclear D gene. Germline V gene sequence: CDR1 MNHEY, CDR2 SVGAGI. The CDR3 spans 13 residues. Trimming took 5 bases from V and 6 from J, leaving 10 bases between them. The CDR3 DNA follows: TGTGCCAGCAGTCTAAGGTGGGCCGGGGAGCTGTTTTTT. It is translated as CASSLRWAGELFF.

This clone was seen a handful of times. This rearrangement joins TRBV6-4 to TRBJ1-1, with D tentatively TRBD1 (5 bases). The germline V gene has CDR1 MRHNA and CDR2 SNTAGT. The V end lost 6 bases, the J end lost 5 bases, and 13 bases lay between the germline ends. This CDR3 is 13 amino acids long. CDR3 sequence (DNA): TGTGCCAGCAGCCTGGGGCCGGGAACTGAAGCTTTCTTT. It codes for CASSLGPGTEAFF.

In regard to this clone: Different DNA sequences within this sample yield the same CDR3. The chain combines TRBV5-1 with TRBJ1-1, with 7 bases fitting TRBD1. Per germline, CDR1 SGHRS and CDR2 YFSETQ. CDR3 length equals 15 residues. V was pared by 4 bases and J by 4 bases, with 10 bases of the junction left unmatched. The CDR3 DNA is TGCGCCAGCAGCCAGGTACAGGGGCTGGCCACTGAAGCTTTCTTT. It encodes CASSQVQGLATEAFF.

V and J are TRBV10-2 and TRBJ2-7; D call uncertain. This CDR3 is built from 14 residues. The germline CDR1 and CDR2 sequences are WSHSY and SAAADI. Between the trimmed V and J ends, which lost 5 bases and 3 bases, there was a span of 14 bases. The CDR3 bases are TGCGCCAGCAGTCCGGAAGCCATCAACTACGAGCAGTACTTC. Its protein is CASSPEAINYEQYF.

CDR3 residues: CASSAGDRGNEQFF. The CDR3 coding sequence is TGCGCCAGCAGCGCCGGGGACAGAGGGAATGAGCAGTTCTTC. The chain combines TRBV5-1 with TRBJ2-1; 7 bases align to TRBD1. The CDR3 contains 14 residues. The trim removed 4 bases at V and 7 bases at J, leaving 8 bases unmatched. Germline V gene lookup returns CDR1 SGHRS and CDR2 YFSETQ.

The genes are TRBV7-3 and TRBJ2-7; D not certain. V was shortened by 2 bases and J by 3 bases, with 8 bases between the two germline ends. This CDR3 has 13 amino acids. In germline, CDR1 is SGHTA, CDR2 FQGTGA. Here the CDR3 DNA reads TGTGCCAGCAGCTTATTGGGTTACTACGAGCAGTACTTC. The encoded protein is CASSLLGYYEQYF.

Worth noting for this clone: A read error may produce the germline difference seen at one junction end. The rearrangement joins TRBV7-7 to TRBJ2-5; a possible D gene is TRBD2 (5 bases). Germline assignment: CDR1 SSHAT and CDR2 FNYEAQ (reference sequence). The CDR3 totals 12 residues. The CDR3, as DNA: TGTGCTAGCAGCCTACTAGGAGAGACCCAGTACTTC. Translation: CASSLLGETQYF. Supplemented by reference TRBV7-7 and TRBJ2-5, the full variable domain reads GAGVSQSPRYKVTKRGQDVTLRCDPISSHATLYWYQQALGQGPEFLTYFNYEAQPDKSGLPSDRFSAERPEGSISTLTIQRTEQRDSAMYRCASSLLGETQYFGPGTRLLVL.

This chain connects TRBV29-1 to TRBJ2-2, with a weak D call TRBD2 (6 bases). CDR3 size: 14 residues. V lost 7 bases to trimming and J lost 6 bases, with 18 bases between them. CDR1 and CDR2 (germline): SQVTM, ANQGSEA. CDR3 sequence reads: CSGRRVSGAGELFF. CDR3 coding DNA: TGCAGCGGCCGTAGGGTCTCGGGAGCCGGGGAGCTGTTTTTT.

CDR3 sequence: CATSREIGFANTGELFF. CDR3 in DNA: TGTGCCACCAGCAGAGAGATAGGGTTTGCGAACACCGGGGAGCTGTTTTTT. V gene TRBV15 combines with J gene TRBJ2-2; D remains ambiguous. Per germline, CDR1 LNHNV and CDR2 YYDKDF (reference sequence). V dropped 0 bases and J dropped 0 bases, with 11 bases sitting between them. The CDR3 length is 17 residues.

The gene calls are TRBV11-2 and TRBJ2-5, with 12 bases lining up with TRBD1. The germline V gene has CDR1 SGHAT and CDR2 FQNNGV. The CDR3 has 17 amino acids. J gave up 3 bases and V 6 bases, and 11 bases lay outside the gene matches. CDR3 in amino acids: CASRLGQGALFKETQYF. CDR3 bases: TGTGCCAGCAGATTGGGACAGGGGGCGCTTTTTAAAGAGACCCAGTACTTC. Full variable domain (rest looked up from reference TRBV11-2 and TRBJ2-5): EAGVAQSPRYKIIEKRQSVAFWCNPISGHATLYWYQQILGQGPKLLIQFQNNGVVDDSQLPKDRFSAERLKGVDSTLKIQPAKLEDSAVYLCASRLGQGALFKETQYFGPGTRLLVL.

The chain joins TRBV2 to TRBJ2-1; D uncertain. CDR1 is SNHLY, CDR2 FYNNEI, per germline. The CDR3 is made up of 12 amino acids. Trimming stripped 5 bases from V and 5 bases from J, with 7 bases between. The CDR3 bases are TGTGCCAGCAGTCCGACGAACAATGAGCAGTTCTTC. Translation gives CASSPTNNEQFF.

The chain uses TRBV6-6 and TRBJ2-7; 12 bases are a match to TRBD2. The V segment lost 7 bases and the J segment 3 bases; nucleotides outside the gene matches: 4. In germline, CDR1 is MNHNY, CDR2 SVGAGI (reference sequence). The length of the CDR3 is 14 residues. CDR3 residues: CASNGLAGSYEQYF. The CDR3 DNA follows: TGTGCCAGCAACGGACTAGCGGGGAGCTACGAGCAGTACTTC.